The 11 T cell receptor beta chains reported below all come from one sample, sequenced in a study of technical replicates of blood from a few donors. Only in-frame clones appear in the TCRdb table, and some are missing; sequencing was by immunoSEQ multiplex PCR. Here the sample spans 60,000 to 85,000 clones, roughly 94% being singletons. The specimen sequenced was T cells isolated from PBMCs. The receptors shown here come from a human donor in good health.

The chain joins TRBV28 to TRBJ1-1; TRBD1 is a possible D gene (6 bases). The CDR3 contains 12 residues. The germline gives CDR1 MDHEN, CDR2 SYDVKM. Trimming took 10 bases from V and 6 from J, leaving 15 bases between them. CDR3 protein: CATRRQDPEAFF. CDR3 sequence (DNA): TGTGCCACTCGCCGACAGGACCCTGAAGCTTTCTTT. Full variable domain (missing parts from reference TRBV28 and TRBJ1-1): DVKVTQSSRYLVKRTGEKVFLECVQDMDHENMFWYRQDPGLGLRLIYFSYDVKMKEKGDIPEGYSVSREKKERFSLILESASTNQTSMYLCATRRQDPEAFFGQGTRLTVV.

The CDR3 coding sequence is TGTGCCAGCAGCGTAGGAGTTGCCGGGGAGCTGTTTTTT. It translates to CASSVGVAGELFF. The gene calls are TRBV9 and TRBJ2-2, with D uncertain. The V gene's germline CDR1 is SGDLS and CDR2 YYNGEE. Trimming removed 0 bases at V and 6 bases at J, with 6 bases between. This CDR3 contains 13 residues. Full variable domain (outside the CDR3, taken from reference TRBV9 and TRBJ2-2): DSGVTQTPKHLITATGQRVTLRCSPRSGDLSVYWYQQSLDQGLQFLIQYYNGEERAKGNILERFSAQQFPDLHSELNLSSLELGDSALYFCASSVGVAGELFFGEGSRLTVL.

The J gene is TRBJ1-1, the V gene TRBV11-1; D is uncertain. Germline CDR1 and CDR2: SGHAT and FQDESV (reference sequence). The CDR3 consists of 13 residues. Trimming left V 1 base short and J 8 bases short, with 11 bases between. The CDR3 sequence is CASSLDRTGEAFF. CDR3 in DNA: TGTGCCAGCAGCTTAGATCGGACGGGAGAAGCTTTCTTT. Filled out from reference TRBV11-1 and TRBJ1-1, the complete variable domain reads EAEVAQSPRYKITEKSQAVAFWCDPISGHATLYWYRQILGQGPELLVQFQDESVVDDSQLPKDRFSAERLKGVDSTLKIQPAELGDSAMYLCASSLDRTGEAFFGQGTRLTVV.

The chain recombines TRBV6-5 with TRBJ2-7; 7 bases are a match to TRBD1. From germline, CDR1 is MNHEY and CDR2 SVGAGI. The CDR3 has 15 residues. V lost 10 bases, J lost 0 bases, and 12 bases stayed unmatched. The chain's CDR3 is CATTLLRDSSYEQYF. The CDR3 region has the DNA TGTGCCACTACGCTCCTCCGGGACAGCTCCTACGAGCAGTACTTC.

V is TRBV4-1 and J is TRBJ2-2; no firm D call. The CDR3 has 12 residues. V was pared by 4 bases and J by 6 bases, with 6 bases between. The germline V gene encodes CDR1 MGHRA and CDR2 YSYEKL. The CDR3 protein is CASSPRAGELFF. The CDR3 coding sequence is TGCGCCAGCAGCCCTAGAGCCGGGGAGCTGTTTTTT.

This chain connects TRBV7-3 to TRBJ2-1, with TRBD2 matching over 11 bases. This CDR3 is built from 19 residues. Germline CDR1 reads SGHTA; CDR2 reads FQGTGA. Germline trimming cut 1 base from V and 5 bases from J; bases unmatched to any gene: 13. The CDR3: CASSLMRLAGGTRDNEQFF. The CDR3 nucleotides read TGTGCCAGCAGCTTAATGCGGCTAGCGGGAGGTACAAGAGACAATGAGCAGTTCTTC.

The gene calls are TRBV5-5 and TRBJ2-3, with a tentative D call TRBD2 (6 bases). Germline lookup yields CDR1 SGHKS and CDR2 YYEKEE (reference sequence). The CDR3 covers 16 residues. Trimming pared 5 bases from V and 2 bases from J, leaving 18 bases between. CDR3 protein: CASSYSPSVHTDTQYF. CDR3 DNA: TGTGCCAGCAGTTACTCCCCTAGCGTTCACACAGATACGCAGTATTTT.

In nucleotides, the CDR3 is TGTGCCAGCAGCTACAGGGGAAGAAATGAAAAACTGTTTTTT. This gives the protein CASSYRGRNEKLFF. The rearrangement uses TRBV4-2 and TRBJ1-4, with 7 bases identical to TRBD1. The trim removed 5 bases at V and 5 bases at J, leaving 5 bases unmatched. Germline V CDR1 and CDR2: LGHNA, YNFKEQ. The CDR3 consists of 14 residues.

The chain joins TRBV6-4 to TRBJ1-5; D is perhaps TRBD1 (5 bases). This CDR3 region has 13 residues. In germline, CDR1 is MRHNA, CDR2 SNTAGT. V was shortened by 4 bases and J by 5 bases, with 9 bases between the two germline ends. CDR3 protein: CASSVEGDQPQHF. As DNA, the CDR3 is TGTGCCAGCAGTGTGGAAGGGGATCAGCCCCAGCATTTT.

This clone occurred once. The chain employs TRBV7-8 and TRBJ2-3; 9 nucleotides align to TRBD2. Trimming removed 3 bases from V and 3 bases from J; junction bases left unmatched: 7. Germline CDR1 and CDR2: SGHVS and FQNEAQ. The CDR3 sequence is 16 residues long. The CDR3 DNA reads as TGTGCCAGCAGCTTTTTTAGCGGGAGAGGAACAGATACGCAGTATTTT. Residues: CASSFFSGRGTDTQYF.

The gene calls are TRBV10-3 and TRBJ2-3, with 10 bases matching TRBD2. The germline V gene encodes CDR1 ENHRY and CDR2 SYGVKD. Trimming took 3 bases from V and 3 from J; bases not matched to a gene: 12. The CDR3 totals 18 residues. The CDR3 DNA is TGTGCCATCAGTGAAAGACTAGCGGGCGAGGGTAAGACAGATACGCAGTATTTT. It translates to CAISERLAGEGKTDTQYF.